This record concerns one TCR beta chain sequence. The entry originates in a study of blood T cell repertoires in COVID-19. Study context: Whether acute or convalescent, the COVID-19 samples came from the United States, Italy and Spain. The analysed material was cDNA or gDNA that came from T cells, B-cell-depleted T cells, or PBMCs.

J gave up 3 bases and V 0 bases, and 7 bases lay outside the gene matches. The CDR3 covers 16 residues. Germline CDR1 is SGHDN and CDR2 is FVKESK. Generated by immunoSEQ multiplex PCR, the TCRdb table keeps only in-frame clones and is missing some. The table shows about 140,000 clones, with approximately 87% occurring only once. The TCR originated in a woman between 50 and 59 years old with active or convalescent COVID-19. The rearrangement joins TRBV14 to TRBJ1-1; 7 bases line up with TRBD1. Sequencing was performed on peripheral blood. In nucleotides, the CDR3 is TGTGCCAGCAGCCAAGACTTCGGACAGGCCTACACTGAAGCTTTCTTT. Translated, it gives CASSQDFGQAYTEAFF.